A single sample is the source of the 14 T cell receptor beta chains below, sequenced in a study of blood T cells in healthy people across ages. Next came a second PCR, run for about 7 to 12 cycles, which used a sample-barcoded 5' primer along with a J-beta primer mix. Each CDR3 protein gets one entry after TCRdb re-called the 5' RACE reads with MiXCR. Of roughly 800,000 distinct CDR3 sequences listed, roughly 25% are singletons. These same data were also listed under a study on T cells of mothers and their children.

What was sequenced was blood. The receptors here all came from a boy between 10 and 17 years old in good health.

The chain couples TRBV29-1 to TRBJ1-5; 7 bases are a match to TRBD1. V dropped 5 bases and J dropped 3; count of bases not matched to a gene: 7. Looked up from germline, CDR1 is SQVTM and CDR2 is ANQGSEA. The length of the CDR3 is 14 residues. The CDR3 bases are TGCAGCGTTATGAGGGGGACAGACAATCAGCCCCAGCATTTT. This sequence encodes CSVMRGTDNQPQHF.

This sequence joins TRBV15 and TRBJ2-6, with D possibly matching TRBD1 (6 bases). This CDR3 comprises 19 residues. V gave up 0 bases and J gave up 0 bases, with 15 bases separating them. CDR1 is LNHNV and CDR2 is YYDKDF in the germline V gene (reference sequence). The CDR3 spells CATSRDAGAPFSGANVLTF. The CDR3 region has the DNA TGTGCCACCAGCAGAGATGCAGGGGCGCCCTTCTCTGGGGCCAACGTCCTGACTTTC.

This chain links TRBV14 with TRBJ2-1; D uncertain. This CDR3 is built from 13 residues. Germline values: CDR1 SGHDN, CDR2 FVKESK. V was trimmed by 4 bases and J by 5 bases, leaving 9 bases between them. As DNA, the CDR3 is TGTGCCAGCAGCCGAGGCAGGCACAATGAGCAGTTCTTC. This encodes CASSRGRHNEQFF.

This clonotype has only a few counts. The rearrangement uses TRBV12-3 or TRBV12-4 and TRBJ1-2, with a weak D call TRBD1 (5 bases). The CDR3 is 14 amino acids. Trimming shortened V by 1 base and J by 5 bases, and 11 bases separated the two germline ends. Written as DNA, the CDR3 is TGTGCCAGCAGTTTAGGGGGCTGGGGGTATGGCTACACCTTC. This gives the protein CASSLGGWGYGYTF.

A few counts support this clonotype. The V and J genes are TRBV9 and TRBJ2-1; 10 bases map to TRBD2. This CDR3 comprises 16 residues. J gave up 3 bases and V 0 bases, and 3 bases lay outside the gene matches. Germline-derived CDR1 and CDR2 are SGDLS and YYNGEE. The CDR3 is CASSVAGLADYNEQFF. The CDR3 bases are TGTGCCAGCAGCGTAGCTGGACTAGCGGACTACAATGAGCAGTTCTTC.

This chain links TRBV28 with TRBJ1-1; weak D call: TRBD1 (5 bases). CDR3 length: 14 residues. The V end was cut by 1 base, the J end by 5 bases, with 11 bases between. Germline CDR1 MDHEN, CDR2 SYDVKM. The CDR3: CASSLSLQGTEAFF. As DNA, the CDR3 is TGTGCCAGCAGTTTATCCCTGCAGGGTACTGAAGCTTTCTTT. The variable domain in full, with the rest retrieved from reference TRBV28 and TRBJ1-1, is DVKVTQSSRYLVKRTGEKVFLECVQDMDHENMFWYRQDPGLGLRLIYFSYDVKMKEKGDIPEGYSVSREKKERFSLILESASTNQTSMYLCASSLSLQGTEAFFGQGTRLTVV.

The rearrangement joins TRBV4-2 to TRBJ2-5; 12 bases fit TRBD2. The CDR3 covers 17 residues. Germline CDR1 reads LGHNA; CDR2 reads YNFKEQ. Trimming removed 6 bases from V and 7 bases from J; junction bases left unmatched: 15. The CDR3 region is CASRTTSGGARPGTQYF. As DNA, the CDR3 is TGTGCCAGCAGAACGACTAGCGGGGGCGCGCGTCCGGGGACCCAGTACTTC.

The chain combines TRBV20-1 with TRBJ2-5; tentative D call: TRBD2 (6 bases). Trimming stripped 3 bases from V and 0 bases from J, with 17 bases between. The germline V gene encodes CDR1 DFQATT and CDR2 SNEGSKA (reference sequence). The CDR3 is 16 residues long. CDR3 in amino acids: CSASTGLSSDQETQYF. In DNA form, the CDR3 reads TGCAGTGCTAGTACCGGCCTCTCTAGCGACCAAGAGACCCAGTACTTC.

In its sample, this clonotype was seen a few times. The genes are TRBV29-1 and TRBJ2-1; D is possibly TRBD2 (5 bases). Trimming removed 1 base at V and 4 bases at J, with 8 bases between. Per germline, CDR1 SQVTM and CDR2 ANQGSEA. The CDR3 extends over 13 amino acids. In nucleotides, the CDR3 is TGCAGCGTTGAAGCGGGAACTTACAATGAGCAGTTCTTC. Protein: CSVEAGTYNEQFF.

This clonotype was seen a few times. V usage is TRBV20-1 and J usage is TRBJ2-7; D remains unclear. Germline-derived CDR1 and CDR2 are DFQATT and SNEGSKA (reference sequence). The V end was cut by 1 base, the J end by 1 base, with 17 bases between. This CDR3 is 16 amino acids long. The CDR3 loop is CSARVPTEKLSYEQYF. The CDR3 region has the DNA TGCAGTGCTAGAGTCCCAACAGAGAAATTATCCTACGAGCAGTACTTC.

This chain uses TRBV20-1 with TRBJ2-5, with a possible D match to TRBD1 (6 bases). The V gene's germline CDR1 is DFQATT and CDR2 SNEGSKA (reference sequence). Between the trimmed V and J ends, which lost 3 bases and 2 bases, there was a span of 16 bases. The CDR3 totals 15 residues. CDR3 amino acids: CSASKAGVGQETQYF. CDR3 DNA: TGCAGTGCTAGTAAGGCAGGGGTTGGGCAAGAGACCCAGTACTTC.

This clonotype came up a few times. The chain employs TRBV7-2 and TRBJ2-5, with D possibly matching TRBD2 (6 bases). CDR1 SGHTA and CDR2 FQGNSA come from the germline V gene. V shed 4 bases and J shed 4 bases, with 19 bases lying between them. The CDR3 extends over 16 amino acids. The DNA for the CDR3 is TGTGCCAGCAGCTATCACATAGCCGCGGGGAGAGAGACCCAGTACTTC. It codes for CASSYHIAAGRETQYF.

V usage is TRBV12-3 or TRBV12-4 and J usage is TRBJ2-1, with D unclear. CDR3 size: 15 residues. V was pared by 5 bases and J by 2 bases, with 13 bases between. CDR3 sequence reads: CASSRDLLAYNEQFF. CDR3 DNA: TGTGCCAGCAGTCGCGACTTGCTAGCCTACAATGAGCAGTTCTTC.

There are a few counts of this clonotype. This rearrangement joins TRBV15 to TRBJ2-1; 7 bases agree with TRBD2. The CDR3 contains 15 residues. Germline values: CDR1 LNHNV, CDR2 YYDKDF (reference sequence). The V and J ends lost 2 bases and 6 bases, in that order; junction bases with no gene match: 7. CDR3 region: CATSRNRGVGNEQFF. The CDR3 DNA is TGTGCCACCAGCAGAAATCGGGGGGTAGGCAATGAGCAGTTCTTC.